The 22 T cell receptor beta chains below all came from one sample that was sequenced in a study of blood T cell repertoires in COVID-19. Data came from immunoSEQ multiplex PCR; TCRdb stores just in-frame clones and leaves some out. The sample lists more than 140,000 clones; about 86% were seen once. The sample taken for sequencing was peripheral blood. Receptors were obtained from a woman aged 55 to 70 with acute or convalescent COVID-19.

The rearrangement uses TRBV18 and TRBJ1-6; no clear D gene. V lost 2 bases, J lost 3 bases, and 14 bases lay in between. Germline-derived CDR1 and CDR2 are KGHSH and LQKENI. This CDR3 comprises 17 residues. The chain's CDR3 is CASSPTTLTVYNSPLHF. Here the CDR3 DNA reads TGTGCCAGCTCACCAACGACTCTGACCGTCTATAATTCACCCCTCCACTTT.

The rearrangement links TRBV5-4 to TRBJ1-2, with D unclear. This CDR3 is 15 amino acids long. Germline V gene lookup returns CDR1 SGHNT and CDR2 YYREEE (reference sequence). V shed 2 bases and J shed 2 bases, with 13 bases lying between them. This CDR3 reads CASSFPSGVNYGYTF. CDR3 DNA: TGTGCCAGCAGCTTCCCGAGCGGTGTCAACTATGGCTACACCTTC.

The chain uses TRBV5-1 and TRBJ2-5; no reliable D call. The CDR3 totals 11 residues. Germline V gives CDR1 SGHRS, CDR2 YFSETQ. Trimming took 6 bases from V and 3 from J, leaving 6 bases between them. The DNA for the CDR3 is TGCGCCAGCAATCGAGAAGAGACCCAGTACTTC. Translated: CASNREETQYF.

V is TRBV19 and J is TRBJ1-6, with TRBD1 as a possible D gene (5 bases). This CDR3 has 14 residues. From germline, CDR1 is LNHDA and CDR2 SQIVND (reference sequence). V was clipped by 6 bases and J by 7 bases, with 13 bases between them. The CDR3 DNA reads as TGTGCCAGTAGCCCGCGGGGCAAAAATTCACCCCTCCACTTT. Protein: CASSPRGKNSPLHF.

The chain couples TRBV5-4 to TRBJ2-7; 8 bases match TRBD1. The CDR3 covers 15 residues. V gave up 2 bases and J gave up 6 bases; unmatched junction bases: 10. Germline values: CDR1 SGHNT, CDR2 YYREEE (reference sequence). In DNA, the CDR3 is TGTGCCAGCAGCTTACCGACAGGGGAGTCTAGCGAGCAGTACTTC. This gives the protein CASSLPTGESSEQYF. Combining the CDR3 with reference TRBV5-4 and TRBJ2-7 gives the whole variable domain ETGVTQSPTHLIKTRGQQVTLRCSSQSGHNTVSWYQQALGQGPQFIFQYYREEENGRGNFPPRFSGLQFPNYSSELNVNALELDDSALYLCASSLPTGESSEQYFGPGTRLTVT.

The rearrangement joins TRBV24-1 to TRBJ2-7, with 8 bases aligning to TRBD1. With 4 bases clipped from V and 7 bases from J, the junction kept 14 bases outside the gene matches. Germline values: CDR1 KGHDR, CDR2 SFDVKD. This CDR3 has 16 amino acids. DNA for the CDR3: TGTGCCACCAGTGACCCGACAGGGGCCTCGACGGGGGAGCAGTACTTC. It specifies CATSDPTGASTGEQYF.

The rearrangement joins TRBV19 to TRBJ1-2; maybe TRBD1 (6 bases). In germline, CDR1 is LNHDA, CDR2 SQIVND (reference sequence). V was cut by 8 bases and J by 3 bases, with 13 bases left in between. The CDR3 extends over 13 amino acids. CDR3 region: CASSGGHDYGYTF. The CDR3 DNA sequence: TGTGCCAGTTCGGGGGGGCACGACTATGGCTACACCTTC.

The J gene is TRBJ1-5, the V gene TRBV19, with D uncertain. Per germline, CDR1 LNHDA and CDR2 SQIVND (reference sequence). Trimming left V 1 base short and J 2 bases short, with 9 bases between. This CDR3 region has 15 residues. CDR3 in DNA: TGTGCCAGTAGTATAGGTCCAGAAGGCAATCAGCCCCAGCATTTT. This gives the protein CASSIGPEGNQPQHF.

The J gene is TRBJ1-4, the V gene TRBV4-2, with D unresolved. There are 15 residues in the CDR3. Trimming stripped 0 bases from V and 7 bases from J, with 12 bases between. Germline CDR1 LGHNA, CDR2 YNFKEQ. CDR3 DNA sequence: TGTGCCAGCAGCCAAGATCCCCACCGAGCTGAAAAACTGTTTTTT. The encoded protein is CASSQDPHRAEKLFF.

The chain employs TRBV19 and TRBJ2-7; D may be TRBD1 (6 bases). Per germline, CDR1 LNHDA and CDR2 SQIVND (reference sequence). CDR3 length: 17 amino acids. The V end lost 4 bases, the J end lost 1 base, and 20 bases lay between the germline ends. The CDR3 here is CASSTTIGQSPSYEQYF. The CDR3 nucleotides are TGTGCCAGTAGTACAACCATCGGACAGTCACCTTCCTACGAGCAGTACTTC.

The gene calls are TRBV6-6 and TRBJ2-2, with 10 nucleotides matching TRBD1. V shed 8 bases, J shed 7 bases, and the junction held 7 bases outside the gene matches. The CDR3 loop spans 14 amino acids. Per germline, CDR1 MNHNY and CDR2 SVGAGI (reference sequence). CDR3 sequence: CASVGQGVVGELFF. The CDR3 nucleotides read TGTGCCAGCGTCGGACAGGGGGTAGTCGGGGAGCTGTTTTTT.

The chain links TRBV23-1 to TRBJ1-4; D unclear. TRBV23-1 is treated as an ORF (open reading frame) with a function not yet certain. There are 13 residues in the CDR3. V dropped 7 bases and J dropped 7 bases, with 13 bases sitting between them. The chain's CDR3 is CASNHVFSEKLFF. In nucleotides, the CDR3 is TGCGCCAGCAATCACGTCTTCAGTGAAAAACTGTTTTTT.

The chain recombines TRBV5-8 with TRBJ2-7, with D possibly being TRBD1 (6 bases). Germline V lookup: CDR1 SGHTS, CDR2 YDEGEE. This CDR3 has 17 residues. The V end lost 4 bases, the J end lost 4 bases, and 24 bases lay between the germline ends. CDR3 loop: CASSAWRTEGGNYEQYF. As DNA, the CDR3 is TGTGCCAGCAGCGCCTGGCGGACGGAAGGGGGTAATTACGAGCAGTACTTC.

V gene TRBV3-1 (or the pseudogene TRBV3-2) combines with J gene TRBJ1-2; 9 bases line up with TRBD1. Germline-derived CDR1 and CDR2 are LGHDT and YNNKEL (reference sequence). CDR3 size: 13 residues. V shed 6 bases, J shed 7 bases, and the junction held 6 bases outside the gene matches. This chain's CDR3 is CASRNRGRSGYTF. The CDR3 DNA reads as TGTGCCAGCAGGAACAGGGGGCGAAGTGGCTACACCTTC.

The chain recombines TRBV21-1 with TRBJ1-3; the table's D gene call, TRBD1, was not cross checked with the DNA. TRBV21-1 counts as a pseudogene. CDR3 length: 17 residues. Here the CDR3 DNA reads TGTGCCAGCAGCCCACTGACAGGGGATAGCTCTGGAAACACCATATATTTT. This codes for CASSPLTGDSSGNTIYF.

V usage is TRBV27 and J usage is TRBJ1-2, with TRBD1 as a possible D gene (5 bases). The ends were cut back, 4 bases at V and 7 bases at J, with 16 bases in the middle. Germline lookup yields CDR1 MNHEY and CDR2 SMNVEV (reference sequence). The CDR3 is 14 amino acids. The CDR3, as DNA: TGTGCCAGCAGTTATTTTCAGGGTCTGGGTGGCTACACCTTC. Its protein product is CASSYFQGLGGYTF.

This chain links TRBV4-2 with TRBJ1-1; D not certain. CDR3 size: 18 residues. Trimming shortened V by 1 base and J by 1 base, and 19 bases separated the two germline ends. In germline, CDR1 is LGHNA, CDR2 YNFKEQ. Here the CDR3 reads CASSQADLRRQTNTEAFF. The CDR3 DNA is TGTGCCAGCAGCCAAGCGGACTTGCGGAGGCAGACGAACACTGAAGCTTTCTTT.

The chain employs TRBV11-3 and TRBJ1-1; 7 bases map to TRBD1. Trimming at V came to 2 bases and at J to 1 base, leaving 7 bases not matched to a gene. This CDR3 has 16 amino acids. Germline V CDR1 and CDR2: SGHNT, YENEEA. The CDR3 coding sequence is TGTGCCAGCAGCTTACCCCACAGGGGCGAGAACACTGAAGCTTTCTTT. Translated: CASSLPHRGENTEAFF.

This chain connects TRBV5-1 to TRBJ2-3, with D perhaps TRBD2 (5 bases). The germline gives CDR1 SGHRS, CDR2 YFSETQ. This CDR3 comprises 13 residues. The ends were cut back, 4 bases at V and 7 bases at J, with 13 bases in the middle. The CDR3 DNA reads TGCGCCAGCAGCCCGGGAAACTCCTATACGCAGTATTTT. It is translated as CASSPGNSYTQYF.

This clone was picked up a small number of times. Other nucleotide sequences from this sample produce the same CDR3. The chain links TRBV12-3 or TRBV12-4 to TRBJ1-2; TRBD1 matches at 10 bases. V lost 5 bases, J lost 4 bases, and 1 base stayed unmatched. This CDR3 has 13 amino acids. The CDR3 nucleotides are TGTGCCAGCAGTAGGGACAGGGGCTATGGCTACACCTTC. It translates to CASSRDRGYGYTF.

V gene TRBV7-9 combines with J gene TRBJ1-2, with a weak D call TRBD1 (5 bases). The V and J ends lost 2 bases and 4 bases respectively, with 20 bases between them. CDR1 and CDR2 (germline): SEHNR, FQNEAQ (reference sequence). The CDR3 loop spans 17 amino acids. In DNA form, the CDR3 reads TGTGCCAGCAGCTTAAAGGGTGAAATATCGGGGGTCTATGGCTACACCTTC. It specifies CASSLKGEISGVYGYTF.

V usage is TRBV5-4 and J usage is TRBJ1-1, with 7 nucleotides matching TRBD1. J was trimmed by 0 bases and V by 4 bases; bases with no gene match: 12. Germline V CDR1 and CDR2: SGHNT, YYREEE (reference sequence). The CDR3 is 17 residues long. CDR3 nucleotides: TGTGCCAGCAGCCCGCAGCTGACAGGGAACATGAACACTGAAGCTTTCTTT. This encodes CASSPQLTGNMNTEAFF.